The sequence of this TCR beta chain was determined in a study of blood T cell repertoires in COVID-19. At the level of the study: The cDNA or gDNA used as material had been derived from T cells, B-cell-depleted T cells, or PBMCs.

The participants were between roughly 18 and 89 years old and came from some 25 US areas. Cohorts were based on clinical histories the participants reported. Recovered status applied to Cohort 3 donors who had two consecutive negative PCRs. It also applied to those with clearance or with symptom resolution. CDR1 is SGHTA, CDR2 FQGNSA, per germline. This CDR3 is 14 amino acids long. The germline V and J ends were trimmed by 5 bases and 1 base, with 11 bases remaining between them. Generated by immunoSEQ multiplex PCR, the TCRdb table keeps only in-frame clones and is missing some. The table has 310,000 or so clones, about 83% seen once.

The chain links TRBV7-2 to TRBJ2-5; TRBD2 is a possible D gene (6 bases). The specimen was PBMCs or T cells enriched from blood (not recorded which). The clonotype originates from a woman between 40 and 50 years old who had recovered from COVID-19. The CDR3: CASSLAGPQETQYF. CDR3 coding DNA: TGTGCCAGCAGCCTGGCGGGGCCCCAAGAGACCCAGTACTTC.